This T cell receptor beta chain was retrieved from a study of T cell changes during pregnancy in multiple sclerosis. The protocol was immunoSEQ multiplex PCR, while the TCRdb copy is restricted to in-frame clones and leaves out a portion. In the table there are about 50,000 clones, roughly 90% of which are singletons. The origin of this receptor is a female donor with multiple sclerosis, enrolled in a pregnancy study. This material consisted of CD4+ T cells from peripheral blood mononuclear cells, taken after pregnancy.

CDR3 region: CASSLVRGGIYGYTF. In nucleotides, the CDR3 is TGTGCCAGCAGCCTCGTTCGAGGGGGCATCTATGGCTACACCTTC. This chain connects TRBV28 to TRBJ1-2; 7 bases line up with TRBD1. V shed 6 bases and J 4 bases; nucleotides not matched to a gene: 11. Germline V gives CDR1 MDHEN, CDR2 SYDVKM. The CDR3 contains 15 residues.